The subject of this entry is one T cell receptor beta chain. The V and J ends lost 3 bases and 2 bases, in that order; junction bases with no gene match: 2. Germline assignment: CDR1 SQVTM and CDR2 ANQGSEA. The CDR3 runs to 13 residues. Using immunoSEQ multiplex PCR, the repertoire was profiled, and TCRdb retains in-frame clones only, with some absent. The repertoire consists of over 90,000 clones, with around 95% occurring once and the leading ten covering 0.21%. The data originate from a study of technical replicates of blood from a few donors. The TCR was taken from a human donor in good health. The V and J genes are TRBV29-1 and TRBJ2-7, with 9 nucleotides matching TRBD2. The sequencing sample was made of T cells isolated from PBMCs. The chain's CDR3 is CSVELAGPYEQYF. For the CDR3, the DNA is TGCAGCGTTGAGCTAGCGGGGCCCTACGAGCAGTACTTC.